Shown below are 6 T cell receptor beta chains from a single sample sequenced in a study of blood T cell repertoires in COVID-19 (dated by TCRdb to 2020 to 2021). Libraries were built with the immunoSEQ multiplex PCR assay. The table was pulled from immuneACCESS by TCRdb, which kept in-frame rearrangements only. Such tables lose some clones; where checked, under half of the loss comes from unresolved V genes, and the rest has no known cause. The sample table shows around 70,000 clones, and about 80% are seen once. 8% to 10% of the sample rests with the top ten. Sequenced: peripheral blood. These TCRs come from a human donor in a cohort sampled during active COVID-19.

Notes on this clone: This clone may be a read error of a much larger clone one base away. The chain recombines TRBV5-4 with TRBJ1-1; 9 bases map to TRBD1. The J segment lost 1 base and the V segment lost 4 bases, leaving 2 bases of the junction unmatched. CDR1 is SGHNT, CDR2 YYREEE, per germline (reference sequence). CDR3 size: 14 residues. CDR3: CASSMGQGNTEAFF. In nucleotides, the CDR3 is TGTGCCAGCAGCATGGGACAGGGGAACACTGAAGCTTTCTTT.

V gene TRBV7-9 combines with J gene TRBJ1-3; D remains ambiguous. CDR1 and CDR2 (germline): SEHNR, FQNEAQ (reference sequence). With 5 bases removed from V and 4 bases from J, the gap between germline ends came to 18 bases. The CDR3 covers 16 residues. The CDR3 sequence: CASSAQTLRSGNTIYF. Written as DNA, the CDR3 is TGTGCCAGCAGCGCACAAACCCTCCGATCGGGAAACACCATATATTTT.

This clone appeared once. The chain is built from TRBV28 and TRBJ2-7, with TRBD2 matching 8 bases. Germline V gene data show CDR1 as MDHEN and CDR2 as SYDVKM. The CDR3 has 16 residues. J lost 3 bases, V lost 7 bases, and 14 bases had no gene match. This CDR3 reads CASTQPERGPHYEQYF. DNA of the CDR3: TGTGCCAGCACCCAACCAGAGCGGGGGCCTCACTACGAGCAGTACTTC.

V and J are TRBV5-6 and TRBJ1-2, with TRBD1 identical over 7 bases. The CDR3 runs to 14 residues. Trimming at V came to 1 base and at J to 5 bases, leaving 5 bases not matched to a gene. Germline assignment: CDR1 SGHDT and CDR2 YYEEEE. The CDR3 DNA reads as TGTGCCAGCAGCTTGTCAGGGGGGTTTTATGGCTACACCTTC. Encoded protein: CASSLSGGFYGYTF.

The DNA of the CDR3 is TGTGCCAGCAGTTTGAGAACTTCACCCCTCCACTTT. Translation gives CASSLRTSPLHF. The J gene is TRBJ1-6, the V gene TRBV28; D is ambiguous. Germline V gene lookup returns CDR1 MDHEN and CDR2 SYDVKM. The CDR3 consists of 12 residues. Trimming left V 3 bases short and J 9 bases short, with 6 bases between.

The chain has TRBV9 and TRBJ2-3; the match to TRBD2 covers 9 bases. The V segment lost 4 bases and the J segment 4 bases; nucleotides outside the gene matches: 7. The germline gives CDR1 SGDLS, CDR2 YYNGEE. There are 15 residues in the CDR3. The CDR3 loop is CASSMEAGGADTQYF. In DNA form, the CDR3 reads TGTGCCAGCAGCATGGAGGCGGGAGGGGCAGATACGCAGTATTTT.